This T cell receptor beta chain originates from a study of cytomegalovirus exposure and HLA in healthy donors. As for this clone: Its antigen is as yet unknown.

Primers included in the PCR were 60 Vbeta and 13 Jbeta primers. Clones were read by immunoSEQ multiplex PCR, and TCRdb kept only the in-frame ones, dropping some. The sample consists of around 140,000 clones, around four fifths of them appearing once. Findings and caveats of the study: Immune exposure information comprised only CMV serostatus. A later analysis showed TCR association rates differing by HLA locus, peaking at DRB1 and lowest at HLA-C. Most CMV-associated TCR beta chains were later found to appear HLA-restricted.

CDR1 LNHDA and CDR2 SQIVND come from the germline V gene (reference sequence). Trimming pared 3 bases from V and 7 bases from J, leaving 13 bases between. The CDR3 extends over 13 amino acids. Sequenced sample: PBMCs. The source of this sequence is a woman in her 50s in good health and CMV-seropositive. The V gene is TRBV19, the J gene TRBJ2-7; D is unclear. The CDR3 DNA follows: TGTGCCAGTAGTATTATTTCGGGTCGGGAGCAGTACTTC. Translated: CASSIISGREQYF.